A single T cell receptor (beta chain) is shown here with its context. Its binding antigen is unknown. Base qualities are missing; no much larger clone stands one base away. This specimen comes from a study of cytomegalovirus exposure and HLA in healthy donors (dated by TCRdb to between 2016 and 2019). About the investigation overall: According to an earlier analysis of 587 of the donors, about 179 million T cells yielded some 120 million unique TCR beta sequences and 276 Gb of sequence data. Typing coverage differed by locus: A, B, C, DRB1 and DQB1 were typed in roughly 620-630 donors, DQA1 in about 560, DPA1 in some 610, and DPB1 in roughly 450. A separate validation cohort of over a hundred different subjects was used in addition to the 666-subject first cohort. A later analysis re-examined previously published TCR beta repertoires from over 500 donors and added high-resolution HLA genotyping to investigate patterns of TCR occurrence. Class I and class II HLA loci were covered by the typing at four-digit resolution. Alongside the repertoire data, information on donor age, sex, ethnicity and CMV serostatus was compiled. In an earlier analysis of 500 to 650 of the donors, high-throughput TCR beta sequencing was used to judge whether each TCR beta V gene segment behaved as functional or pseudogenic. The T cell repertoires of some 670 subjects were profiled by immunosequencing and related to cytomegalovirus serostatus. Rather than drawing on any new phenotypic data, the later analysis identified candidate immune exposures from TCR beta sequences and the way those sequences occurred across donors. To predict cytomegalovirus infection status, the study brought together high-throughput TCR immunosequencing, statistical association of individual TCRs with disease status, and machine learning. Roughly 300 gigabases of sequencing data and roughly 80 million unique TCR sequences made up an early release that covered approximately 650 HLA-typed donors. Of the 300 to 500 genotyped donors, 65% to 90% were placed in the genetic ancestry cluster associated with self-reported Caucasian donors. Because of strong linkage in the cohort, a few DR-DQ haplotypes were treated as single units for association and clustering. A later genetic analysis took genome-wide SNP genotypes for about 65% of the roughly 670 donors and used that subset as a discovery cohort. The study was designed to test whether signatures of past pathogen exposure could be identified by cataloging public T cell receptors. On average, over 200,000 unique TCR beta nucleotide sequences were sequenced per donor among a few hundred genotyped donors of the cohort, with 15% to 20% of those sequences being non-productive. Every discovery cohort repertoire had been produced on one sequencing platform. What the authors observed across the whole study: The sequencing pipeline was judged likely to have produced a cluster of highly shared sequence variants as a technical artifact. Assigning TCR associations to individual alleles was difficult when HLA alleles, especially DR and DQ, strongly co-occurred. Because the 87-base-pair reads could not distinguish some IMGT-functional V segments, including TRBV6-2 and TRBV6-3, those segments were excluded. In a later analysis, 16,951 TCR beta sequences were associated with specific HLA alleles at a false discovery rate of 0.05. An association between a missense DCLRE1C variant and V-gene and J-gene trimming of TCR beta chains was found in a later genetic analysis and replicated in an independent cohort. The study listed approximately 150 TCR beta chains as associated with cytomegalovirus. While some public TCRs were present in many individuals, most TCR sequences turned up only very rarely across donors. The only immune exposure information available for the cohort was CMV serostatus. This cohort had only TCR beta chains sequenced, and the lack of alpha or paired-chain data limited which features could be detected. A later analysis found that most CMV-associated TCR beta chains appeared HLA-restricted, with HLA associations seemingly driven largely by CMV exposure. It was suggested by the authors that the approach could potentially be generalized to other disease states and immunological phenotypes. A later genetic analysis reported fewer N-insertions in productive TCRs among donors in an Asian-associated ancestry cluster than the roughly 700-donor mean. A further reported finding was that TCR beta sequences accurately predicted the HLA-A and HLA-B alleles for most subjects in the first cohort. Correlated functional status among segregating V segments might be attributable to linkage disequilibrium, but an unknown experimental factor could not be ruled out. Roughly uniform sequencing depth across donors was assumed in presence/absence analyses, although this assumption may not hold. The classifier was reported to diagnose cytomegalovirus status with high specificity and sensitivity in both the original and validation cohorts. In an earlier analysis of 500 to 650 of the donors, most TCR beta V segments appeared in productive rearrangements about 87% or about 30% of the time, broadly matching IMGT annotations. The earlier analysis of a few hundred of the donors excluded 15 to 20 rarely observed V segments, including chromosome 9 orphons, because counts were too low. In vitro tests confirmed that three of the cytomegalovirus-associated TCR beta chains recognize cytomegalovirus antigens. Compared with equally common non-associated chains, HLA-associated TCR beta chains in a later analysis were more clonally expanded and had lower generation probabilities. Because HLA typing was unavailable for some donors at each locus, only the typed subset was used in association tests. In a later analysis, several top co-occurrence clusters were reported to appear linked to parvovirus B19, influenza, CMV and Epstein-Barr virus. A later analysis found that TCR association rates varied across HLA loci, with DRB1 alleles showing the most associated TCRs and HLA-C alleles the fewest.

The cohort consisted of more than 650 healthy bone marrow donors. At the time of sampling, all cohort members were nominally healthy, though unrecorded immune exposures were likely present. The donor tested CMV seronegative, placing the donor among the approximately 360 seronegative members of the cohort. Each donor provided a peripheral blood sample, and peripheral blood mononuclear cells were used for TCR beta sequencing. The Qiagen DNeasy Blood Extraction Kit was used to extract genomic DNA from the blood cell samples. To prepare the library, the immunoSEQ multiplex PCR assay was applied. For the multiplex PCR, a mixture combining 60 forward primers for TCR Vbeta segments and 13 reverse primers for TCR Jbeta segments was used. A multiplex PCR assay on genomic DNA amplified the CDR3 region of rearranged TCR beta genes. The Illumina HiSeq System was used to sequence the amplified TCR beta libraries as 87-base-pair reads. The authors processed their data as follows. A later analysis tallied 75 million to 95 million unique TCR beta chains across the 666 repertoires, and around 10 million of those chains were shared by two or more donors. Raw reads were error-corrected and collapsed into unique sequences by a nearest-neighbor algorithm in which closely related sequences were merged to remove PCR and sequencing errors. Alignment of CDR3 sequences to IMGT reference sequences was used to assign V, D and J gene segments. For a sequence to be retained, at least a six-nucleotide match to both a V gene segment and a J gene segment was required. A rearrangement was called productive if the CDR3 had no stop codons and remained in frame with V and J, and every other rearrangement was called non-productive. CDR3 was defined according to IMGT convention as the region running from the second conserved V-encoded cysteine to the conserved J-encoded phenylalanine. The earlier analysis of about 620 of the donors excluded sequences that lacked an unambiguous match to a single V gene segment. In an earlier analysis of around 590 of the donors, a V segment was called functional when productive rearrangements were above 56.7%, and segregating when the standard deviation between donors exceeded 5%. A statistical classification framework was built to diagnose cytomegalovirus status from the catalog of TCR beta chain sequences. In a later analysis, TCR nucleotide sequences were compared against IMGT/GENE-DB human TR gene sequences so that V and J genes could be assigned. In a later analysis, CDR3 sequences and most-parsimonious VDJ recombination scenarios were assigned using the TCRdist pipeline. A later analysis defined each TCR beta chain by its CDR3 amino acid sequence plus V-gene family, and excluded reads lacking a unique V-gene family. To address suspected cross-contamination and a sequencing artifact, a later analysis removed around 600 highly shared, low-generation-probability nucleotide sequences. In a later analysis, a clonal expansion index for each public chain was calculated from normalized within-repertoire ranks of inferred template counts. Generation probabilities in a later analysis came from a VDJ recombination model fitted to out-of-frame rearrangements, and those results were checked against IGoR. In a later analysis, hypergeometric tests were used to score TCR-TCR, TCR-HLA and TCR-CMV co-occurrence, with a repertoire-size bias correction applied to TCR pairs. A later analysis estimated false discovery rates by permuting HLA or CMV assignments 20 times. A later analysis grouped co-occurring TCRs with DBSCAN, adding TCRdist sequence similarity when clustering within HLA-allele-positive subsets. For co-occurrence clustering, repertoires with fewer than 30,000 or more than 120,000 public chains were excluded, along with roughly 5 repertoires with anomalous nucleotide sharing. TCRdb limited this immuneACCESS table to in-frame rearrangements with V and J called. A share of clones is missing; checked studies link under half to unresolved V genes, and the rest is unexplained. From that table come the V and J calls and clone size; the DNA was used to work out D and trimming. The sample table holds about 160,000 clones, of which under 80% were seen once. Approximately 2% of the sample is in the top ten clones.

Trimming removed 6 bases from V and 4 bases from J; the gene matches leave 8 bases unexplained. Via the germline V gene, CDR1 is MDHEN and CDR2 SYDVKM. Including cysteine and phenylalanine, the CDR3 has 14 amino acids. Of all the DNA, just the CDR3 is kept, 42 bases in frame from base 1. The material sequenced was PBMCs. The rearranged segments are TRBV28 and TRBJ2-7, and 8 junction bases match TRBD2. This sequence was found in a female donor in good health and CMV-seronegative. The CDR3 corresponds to CASSEAGAGYEQYF. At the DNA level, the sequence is TGTGCCAGCAGCGAAGCGGGAGCAGGGTACGAGCAGTACTTC.